A selection of T cell receptor beta chains follows, all from one sample in a study of cytomegalovirus exposure and HLA in healthy donors. Repertoires were generated with immunoSEQ multiplex PCR, while TCRdb's copy carries only in-frame clones and drops some. This repertoire shows around 100,000 clones, about three quarters found once; its top ten account for around 5.1%. The sequenced sample was PBMCs. These receptors were collected from a female donor in good health and CMV-seropositive. Each CDR3 is given with its conserved first and last residue. Each record gives: CDR3 protein, CDR3 DNA, clone size, D gene, V gene, J gene. The D gene is left open where the match is weak. Only part of the rows carry a size: once, few, many, or a class if the clone is expanded.

CASGRDRGSREQYF	TGTGCCAGCGGAAGGGACAGGGGCTCTCGGGAGCAGTACTTC	once	TRBD1	TRBV2	TRBJ2-7
CSVALRTGGYGYTF	TGCAGCGTTGCCCTTAGGACAGGGGGCTATGGCTACACCTTC	NA	TRBD1	TRBV29-1	TRBJ1-2
CASSFRGRSSGNTIYF	TGTGCCAGCAGCTTCAGGGGCCGTAGCTCTGGAAACACCATATATTTT	NA	NA	TRBV5-4	TRBJ1-3
CASSGWDSSRDTQYF	TGTGCCAGCAGTGGATGGGACAGCTCTAGGGATACGCAGTATTTT	few	TRBD1	TRBV6-1	TRBJ2-3
CASSPTATNTGELFF	TGTGCCAGCAGCCCGACAGCAACGAACACCGGGGAGCTGTTTTTT	once	NA	TRBV7-3	TRBJ2-2
CASSRPGTGFGNEKLFF	TGTGCCAGCAGCCGTCCCGGGACAGGGTTCGGTAATGAAAAACTGTTTTTT	NA	TRBD1	TRBV14	TRBJ1-4
CASSFRQAPYEQYF	TGCGCCAGCAGCTTCAGACAGGCCCCCTACGAGCAGTACTTC	NA	NA	TRBV5-1	TRBJ2-7
CASSPRTDTNEQFF	TGTGCTAGCAGCCCAAGGACAGATACCAATGAGCAGTTCTTC	once	NA	TRBV7-7	TRBJ2-1
CSVRQGASYGYTF	TGCAGCGTTCGACAGGGGGCGTCTTATGGCTACACCTTC	few	TRBD1	TRBV29-1	TRBJ1-2
CATSRDPTRTGYGYTF	TGTGCCACCAGCAGAGACCCCACCCGGACAGGGTACGGCTACACCTTC	NA	TRBD1	TRBV15	TRBJ1-2
CASSLSLAKNIQYF	TGTGCCAGCAGTTTATCTCTAGCCAAAAACATTCAGTACTTC	NA	NA	TRBV27	TRBJ2-4
CASSRTPSPYEQYF	TGTGCCAGCAGCCGGACTCCGAGCCCCTACGAGCAGTACTTC	NA	NA	TRBV5-5	TRBJ2-7
CASSVQGARNTEAFF	TGTGCCAGCAGCGTACAGGGCGCAAGAAACACTGAAGCTTTCTTT	NA	NA	TRBV7-8	TRBJ1-1
CASSVAASGGKETQYF	TGTGCCAGCAGCGTAGCGGCTAGCGGGGGAAAAGAGACCCAGTACTTC	few	TRBD2	TRBV9	TRBJ2-5
CAISGLRGNNEQFF	TGTGCCATCAGTGGCCTGCGGGGAAACAATGAGCAGTTCTTC	NA	NA	TRBV10-3	TRBJ2-1
CSVEGLRDEQFF	TGCAGCGTGGAAGGCCTGAGGGATGAGCAGTTCTTC	NA	NA	TRBV29-1	TRBJ2-1
CASSLDSGRADEQFF	TGTGCCAGCAGCTTGGATAGCGGGAGGGCCGATGAGCAGTTCTTC	NA	TRBD2	TRBV5-4	TRBJ2-1
CASSQDRASGRRDTQYF	TGCGCCAGCAGCCAAGATCGGGCTAGCGGGAGGAGAGATACGCAGTATTTT	NA	TRBD2	TRBV4-1	TRBJ2-3
CASSPVWQGTEKLFF	TGTGCCAGCAGTCCGGTATGGCAGGGGACTGAAAAACTGTTTTTT	once	NA	TRBV25-1	TRBJ1-4
CASSYAGSQPQHF	TGTGCCAGCAGTTACGCCGGGTCCCAGCCCCAGCATTTT	NA	NA	TRBV6-5	TRBJ1-5